This is a list of T cell receptor beta chains from one sample in a study of human T cells and chemical hapten exposure. In TCRdb, the RACE reads were re-called with MiXCR into one record per CDR3 protein. The top ten hold 14% of the sample, which has fewer than 65,000 distinct CDR3 sequences, about 9.2% seen once. The sequenced sample was whole blood, obtained in connection with sensitization to the hapten diphenylcyclopropenone (DPC). Receptors were obtained from a woman between 40 and 55 years old with alopecia areata. Some clones in this sample may be carry-over from other donors' samples. Each CDR3 is given with its conserved first and last residue. A D gene is named only where the DNA matches it firmly. Not all rows give a size; the values are once, few, many and, for expanded clones, a class.

j_gene | d_gene | abundance | v_gene | CDR3aa | CDR3nt
TRBJ2-3 | NA | NA | TRBV5-1 | CASSLVSAGGTDTQYF | TGCGCCAGCAGCTTGGTGTCAGCCGGGGGCACAGATACGCAGTATTTT
TRBJ2-5 | TRBD2 | NA | TRBV6-2/TRBV6-3 | CARSPGGAVETQYF | TGTGCCAGGAGTCCGGGGGGGGCTGTGGAGACCCAGTACTTC
TRBJ2-2 | NA | NA | TRBV30 | CAWSLGEVRWLFF | TGTGCCTGGAGTCTAGGGGAGGTTCGCTGGCTGTTTTTT
TRBJ2-1 | NA | NA | TRBV24-1 | CATSAGGRNEQFF | TGTGCCACCAGTGCGGGGGGCCGCAATGAGCAGTTCTTC
TRBJ1-6 | TRBD1 | many | TRBV3-1 | CASSQDPGDRGRPGNSPLHF | TGTGCCAGCAGCCAAGATCCTGGGGACAGGGGGCGCCCTGGGAATTCACCCCTCCACTTT
TRBJ1-6 | NA | few | TRBV5-6 | CASSIGGTYNSPLHF | TGTGCCAGCAGCATCGGGGGAACTTATAATTCACCCCTCCACTTT
TRBJ1-2 | NA | many | TRBV4-1 | CASSQAGADYGYTF | TGCGCCAGCAGCCAAGCAGGGGCTGACTATGGCTACACCTTC
TRBJ2-1 | TRBD2 | many | TRBV5-1 | CASSLDLSGGPYNEQFF | TGCGCCAGCAGCTTGGATCTTAGCGGGGGACCTTACAATGAGCAGTTCTTC
TRBJ2-3 | NA | many | TRBV6-6 | CASSYGAGPDTQYF | TGTGCCAGCAGTTACGGAGCCGGACCAGATACGCAGTATTTT
TRBJ2-7 | NA | NA | TRBV7-2 | CASSPFGTARGEQYF | TGTGCCAGCAGCCCTTTCGGGACCGCCCGGGGCGAGCAGTACTTC
TRBJ2-3 | TRBD2 | many | TRBV20-1 | CSAPGTSGERTQYF | TGCAGTGCTCCCGGGACTAGCGGGGAGCGTACGCAGTATTTT
TRBJ1-1 | TRBD1 | few | TRBV6-5 | CASSYNRGETEAFF | TGTGCCAGCAGTTACAACAGGGGTGAGACTGAAGCTTTCTTT
TRBJ1-1 | TRBD1 | NA | TRBV6-5 | CASRQGVGGTEAFF | TGTGCCAGCAGGCAGGGGGTAGGTGGCACTGAAGCTTTCTTT
TRBJ2-3 | TRBD2 | NA | TRBV19 | CASTLAGHTDTQYF | TGTGCCAGTACTTTAGCGGGACACACAGATACGCAGTATTTT
TRBJ2-5 | NA | few | TRBV14 | CASSQANRGSQETQYF | TGTGCCAGCAGCCAAGCAAACAGAGGTAGCCAAGAGACCCAGTACTTC
TRBJ2-7 | NA | NA | TRBV5-1 | CASRRDGQGYEQYF | TGCGCCAGCCGGAGGGATGGGCAGGGGTACGAGCAGTACTTC
TRBJ1-1 | TRBD1 | NA | TRBV5-1 | CASSPIQGIANTEAFF | TGCGCCAGCAGCCCGATACAGGGGATCGCGAACACTGAAGCTTTCTTT
TRBJ2-5 | NA | many | TRBV2 | CASSPSGETQYF | TGTGCCAGCAGTCCTTCGGGAGAGACCCAGTACTTC
TRBJ2-5 | NA | few | TRBV19 | CASSRGLQETQYF | TGTGCCAGTAGTAGAGGCCTCCAAGAGACCCAGTACTTC
TRBJ2-2 | NA | medium-sized | TRBV7-9 | CASSPRPGELFF | TGTGCCAGCAGCCCCCGGCCCGGGGAGCTGTTTTTT
TRBJ1-2 | NA | few | TRBV3-1 | CASSPHGENYGYTF | TGTGCCAGCAGCCCGCACGGGGAGAACTATGGCTACACCTTC
TRBJ1-1 | NA | few | TRBV30 | CAWSDGRTEAFF | TGTGCCTGGAGTGATGGGAGGACTGAAGCTTTCTTT
TRBJ2-5 | NA | many | TRBV20-1 | CSARLQSWTQYF | TGCAGTGCTAGACTCCAAAGTTGGACCCAGTACTTC
TRBJ1-2 | NA | NA | TRBV7-3 | CASNPPGSGAGYTF | TGTGCCAGCAACCCCCCCGGGTCAGGGGCCGGCTACACCTTC
TRBJ2-1 | NA | many | TRBV14 | CASSQGLLQGNEQFF | TGTGCCAGCAGCCAAGGCCTTCTACAGGGAAATGAGCAGTTCTTC
TRBJ1-1 | NA | NA | TRBV3-1 | CASSGRLNTEAFF | TGTGCCAGCAGCGGACGGTTGAACACTGAAGCTTTCTTT
TRBJ2-4 | NA | NA | TRBV27 | CASSLWGTKNIQYF | TGTGCCAGCAGTTTATGGGGAACCAAAAACATTCAGTACTTC
TRBJ1-1 | NA | many | TRBV30 | CAWSTKGGTEAFF | TGTGCCTGGAGCACTAAGGGGGGCACTGAAGCTTTCTTT
TRBJ2-2 | NA | many | TRBV19 | CASSIRQTGELFF | TGTGCCAGTAGTATAAGACAGACCGGGGAGCTGTTTTTT
TRBJ1-4 | TRBD1 | many | TRBV9 | CASSPHRGIGEKLFF | TGTGCCAGCAGCCCTCACAGGGGGATTGGCGAAAAACTGTTTTTT
TRBJ1-1 | NA | few | TRBV20-1 | CSARRPGFFEAFF | TGCAGTGCTAGGCGGCCCGGGTTTTTTGAAGCTTTCTTT
TRBJ2-2 | NA | NA | TRBV6-4 | CASSDTGAHTGELFF | TGTGCCAGCAGTGACACGGGGGCGCATACCGGGGAGCTGTTTTTT
TRBJ2-1 | NA | few | TRBV28 | CASTRGSDEQFF | TGTGCCAGCACTAGGGGATCCGATGAGCAGTTCTTC
TRBJ1-6 | TRBD1 | many | TRBV12-3/TRBV12-4 | CASSSQGIGSPLHF | TGTGCCAGCAGTTCACAGGGGATTGGTTCACCCCTCCACTTT
TRBJ2-3 | NA | many | TRBV9 | CASSPREGGASTDTQYF | TGTGCCAGCAGCCCAAGGGAGGGGGGCGCGAGCACAGATACGCAGTATTTT
TRBJ1-4 | TRBD1 | few | TRBV27 | CASSLWQGDEKLFF | TGTGCCAGCAGTTTATGGCAGGGGGATGAAAAACTGTTTTTT
TRBJ1-2 | NA | many | TRBV7-2 | CASSLEGSSPAGYTF | TGTGCCAGCAGCTTAGAGGGCAGTTCCCCGGCGGGCTACACCTTC
TRBJ2-3 | NA | NA | TRBV3-1 | CASSLKLGTDTQYF | TGTGCCAGCAGCCTAAAGCTAGGCACAGATACGCAGTATTTT
TRBJ2-1 | TRBD2 | many | TRBV7-9 | CASSETGTSGVNEQFF | TGTGCCAGCAGCGAAACCGGGACTAGCGGGGTCAATGAGCAGTTCTTC